The source of this T cell receptor (beta chain) is a study of regulatory T cells in long-lasting Graves disease listed by TCRdb under 2021. Context from the whole study: Persistent Graves' disease was defined as antithyroid drug treatment for over 5 years with persistently positive TSH receptor autoantibodies. Persistent Graves' disease patients in the clinical cohort had taken antithyroid drugs for 9.5 to 13 years on average. A total of around 33 samples underwent TCR sequencing, from roughly 13 patients with persistent Graves' disease and around 20 patients with newly diagnosed Graves' disease. The study took place in China and was registered as a clinical trial. Peripheral blood TCR sequencing and RNA sequencing compared persistent Graves' disease patients with newly diagnosed Graves' disease patients.

CDR1 is given as LGHDT and CDR2 as YNNKEL, both from the germline V gene (reference sequence). V sheds 0 bases and J sheds 6 bases, leaving 8 bases between their ends. Including cysteine and phenylalanine, the CDR3 has 14 amino acids. Left in the record is the CDR3 DNA by itself, 42 bases read in frame from the first base. This clonotype was counted ten times or more. The clone's antigen remains unknown. It has no much larger one-base neighbor in the sample; base qualities were not kept. Results and caveats for the whole study, not just this receptor: Compared with newly diagnosed patients, persistent Graves' disease patients had lower TCR Shannon entropy and fewer highly expanded clones, which suggests clonal expansion. Sequencing and analysis were limited to the TCR beta chain. As a limitation, the authors acknowledged that the small sample size may reduce accuracy. More public clonotypes were shared among persistent patients (about 2,800) than among newly diagnosed patients (over 900). The study examined only peripheral blood because the primary lesion, thyroid tissue, could not be accessed. TRBV28, TRBJ1-2 and TRBJ2-5 were preferentially used in persistent disease, while TRBV20-1 and TRBJ2-1 were favored in newly diagnosed disease.

This sample's time point label indicates: persistent/refractory GD, antithyroid drugs over 5 years with positive TRAb. RNA was extracted from PBMCs in TRIzol for both TCR sequencing and RNA sequencing. The diagnosis of Graves' disease was made according to American Thyroid Association guidelines. Patients for the study were recruited at an endocrinology department in Xi'an, China. From each patient, around 8.3 milliliters of peripheral blood was collected into an EDTA anticoagulant tube. Ficoll Paque Plus density gradient separation was used to isolate PBMCs, and no additional T cell sorting was done. RNA quality was checked with an Agilent 2100 Bioanalyzer and agarose gel, and concentration with a NanoDrop 2000. The library relied on multiplex PCR. Data came from an Illumina HiSeq 4000. iRepertoire HTBI primers and Arm-PCR amplification of CDR3 regions were used to construct TCR beta libraries. Before sequencing, the PCR products went through gel purification. Turning to the authors' computational methods: Gene usage analysis of CDR3 amino acid clonotypes relied on the roughly 60 TRBV and 13 to 15 TRBJ segments identified across samples. Filtered high-quality paired reads were merged into contigs using COPE and FqMerger. BLAST was used to align contigs to IMGT TRBV, TRBD and TRBJ reference genes, and CDR3 was defined according to IMGT. Any clonotype with a frequency above 0.1% was classified as a highly expanded clone. Repertoire diversity was measured by Shannon entropy, and V-J evenness by the Gini coefficient. Public clonotypes were defined as clonotypes shared by more than one individual. TCRdb reanalyzed the raw reads on its own, using fastp at Q25 for trimming and MiXCR for clone calling, and kept in-frame beta chains. Identical CDR3 protein sequences are pooled into one entry, listed with their most common genes and DNA. The V and J calls were not made by the authors but by TCRdb's processing. This sample comprises about 430,000 distinct CDR3 sequences, around 20% of them detected only once. The ten largest clones capture around an eighth of the sample.

This receptor chain uses TRBV3-1 and TRBJ2-2; the D match is possibly TRBD1 or TRBD2, with 6 bases aligned in each. The material was peripheral blood mononuclear cells (PBMCs), obtained when the disease was refractory, from a patient treated with antithyroid drugs. The clonotype originates from a female donor with Graves disease. DNA sequence: TGTGCCAGCAGCCAAGAGGGGGGCTCCGGGGAGCTGTTTTTT. Translated, it reads CASSQEGGSGELFF.